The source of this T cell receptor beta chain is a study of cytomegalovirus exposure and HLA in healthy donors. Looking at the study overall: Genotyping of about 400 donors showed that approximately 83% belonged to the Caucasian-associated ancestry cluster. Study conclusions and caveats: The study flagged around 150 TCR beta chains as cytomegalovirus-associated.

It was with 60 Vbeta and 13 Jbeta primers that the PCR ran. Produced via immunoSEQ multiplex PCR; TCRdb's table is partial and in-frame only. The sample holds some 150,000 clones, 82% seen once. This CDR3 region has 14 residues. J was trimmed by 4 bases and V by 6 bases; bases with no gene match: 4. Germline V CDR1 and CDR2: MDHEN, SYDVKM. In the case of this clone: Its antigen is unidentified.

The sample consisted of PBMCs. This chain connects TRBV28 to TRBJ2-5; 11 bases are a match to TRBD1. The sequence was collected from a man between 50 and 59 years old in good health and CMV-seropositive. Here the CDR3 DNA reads TGTGCCAGCAGCCCGGGACAGGGGGGAGAGACCCAGTACTTC. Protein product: CASSPGQGGETQYF.